This T cell receptor (beta chain) was sequenced during a study of cytotoxic CD8 clonotypes in ibrutinib-treated CLL. Assay: immunoSEQ multiplex PCR; the TCRdb copy retains only in-frame clones and omits some. The data show roughly 190,000 clones, about 72% seen once. Germline V gene lookup returns CDR1 SGHRS and CDR2 YFSETQ. Losses at the gene ends were 4 bases for V and 5 bases for J; bases not matched to a gene: 12. The CDR3 loop spans 18 amino acids. This clone was observed once. V usage is TRBV5-1 and J usage is TRBJ2-5, with 15 bases lining up with TRBD2. The origin of this receptor is a human donor with chronic lymphocytic leukemia. The sample consisted of PBMCs, taken after 24 months of ibrutinib treatment. The CDR3 bases are TGCGCCAGCAGCCTCGGACTAGCGGGAGGGCCAAAGAGGGAGACCCAGTACTTC. It codes for CASSLGLAGGPKRETQYF. The full variable domain, in which reference TRBV5-1 and TRBJ2-5 provide the parts outside the CDR3, is KAGVTQTPRYLIKTRGQQVTLSCSPISGHRSVSWYQQTPGQGLQFLFEYFSETQRNKGNFPGRFSGRQFSNSRSEMNVSTLELGDSALYLCASSLGLAGGPKRETQYFGPGTRLLVL.